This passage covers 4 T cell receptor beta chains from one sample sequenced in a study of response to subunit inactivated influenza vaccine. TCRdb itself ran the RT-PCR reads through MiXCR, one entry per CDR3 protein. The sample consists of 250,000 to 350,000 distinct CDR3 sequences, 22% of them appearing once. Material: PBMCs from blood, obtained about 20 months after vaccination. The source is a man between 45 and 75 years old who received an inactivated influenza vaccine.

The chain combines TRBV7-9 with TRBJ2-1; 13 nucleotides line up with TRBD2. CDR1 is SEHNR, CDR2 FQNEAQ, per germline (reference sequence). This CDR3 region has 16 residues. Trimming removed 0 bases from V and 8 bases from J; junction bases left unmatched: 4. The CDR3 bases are TGTGCCAGCAGCTTAGCGGGACTAGCGGGGTACGATGAGCAGTTCTTC. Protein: CASSLAGLAGYDEQFF.

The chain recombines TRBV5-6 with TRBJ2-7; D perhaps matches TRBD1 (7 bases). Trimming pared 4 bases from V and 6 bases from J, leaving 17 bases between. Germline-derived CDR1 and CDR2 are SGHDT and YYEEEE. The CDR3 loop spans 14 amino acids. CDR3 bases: TGTGCCAGCAGCATTGACAGGGCCGGGGGCGAGCAGTACTTC. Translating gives CASSIDRAGGEQYF.

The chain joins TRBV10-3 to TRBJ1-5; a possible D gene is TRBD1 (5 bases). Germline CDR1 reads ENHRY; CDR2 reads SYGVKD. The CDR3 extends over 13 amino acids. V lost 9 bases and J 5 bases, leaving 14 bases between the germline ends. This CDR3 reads CAMGEGVDQPQHF. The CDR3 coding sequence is TGTGCCATGGGTGAAGGGGTCGATCAGCCCCAGCATTTT.

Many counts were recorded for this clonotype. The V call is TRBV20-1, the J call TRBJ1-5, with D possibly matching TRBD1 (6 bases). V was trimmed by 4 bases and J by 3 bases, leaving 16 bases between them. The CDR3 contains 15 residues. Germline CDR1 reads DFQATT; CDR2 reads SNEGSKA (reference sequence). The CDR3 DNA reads TGCAGTGCTAATGCTCCGGGACACATCAATCAGCCCCAGCATTTT. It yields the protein CSANAPGHINQPQHF.